This T cell receptor (beta chain) came from a study of shared clonotypes between healthy human individuals. Findings of the study overall: Clonotype sharing across a few donors was observed for 4% to 6.5% of naive CD4 clonotypes. Relative to memory subsets, naive subsets generally showed larger estimated richness.

As for this clone: Antigen: not known. The same CDR3 arises from other DNA sequences in this sample as well.

Only Caucasian adults living in Nashville, Tennessee made up the donor group. Sequencing was performed with immunoSEQ multiplex PCR; in TCRdb, only in-frame clones are kept and a portion is missing. The table has millions of clones, roughly 94% seen once. The CDR3 loop spans 15 amino acids. The trim removed 2 bases at V and 2 bases at J, leaving 4 bases unmatched. Germline CDR1 and CDR2: SNHLY and FYNNEI. The sequence was obtained from a man aged 18-30 years in good health. The gene calls are TRBV2 and TRBJ2-7; 9 nucleotides match TRBD2. Sequenced: naive CD4+ T cells sorted from blood. Subset: CD45RA+ positively selected. The CDR3 loop is CASSESAGGAYEQYF. The CDR3 coding sequence is TGTGCCAGCAGTGAATCAGCGGGAGGTGCCTACGAGCAGTACTTC.